This T cell receptor beta chain was obtained from a study of cytomegalovirus exposure and HLA in healthy donors. Study-level information: Earlier results showed some 120 million unique TCR beta sequences derived from some 190 million T cells. A preliminary data release comprised tens of millions of unique TCRs obtained from HLA-typed donors.

As concerns this clone: The antigen remains undetermined.

The study's findings and limits: Several of the most significant clusters were apparently associated with common viral pathogens in a later analysis.

Vbeta (60) and Jbeta (13) primers were used in the PCR. This table comes from immunoSEQ multiplex PCR, and its TCRdb copy is limited to in-frame clones, with some not included. The sample records 150,000 to 250,000 clones, roughly 85% being singletons. The CDR3 extends over 14 amino acids. J gave up 6 bases and V 7 bases, and 11 bases lay outside the gene matches. CDR1 and CDR2 (germline): MNHNS, SASEGT. V is TRBV6-1 and J is TRBJ2-7; 8 nucleotides line up with TRBD2. This TCR was sampled from a woman aged 25 to 39 in good health and CMV-seropositive. Sequences were obtained from PBMCs. The CDR3 coding sequence is TGTGCCAGCAACCCATCGGGAGGGTTGCGCGAGCAGTACTTC. Translated: CASNPSGGLREQYF.